This T cell receptor beta chain was identified during a study of beta chain features in type 1 diabetes. As for this clone: What it recognizes is unknown.

General study results and limits: TCRB CDR3s were moderately but significantly shorter in Type 1 diabetes patients in all four CD4+ subsets. For patients and controls alike, PCR might favor shorter templates to the same degree.

Germline V lookup: CDR1 SQVTM, CDR2 ANQGSEA. V trimming: 4 bases; J trimming: 6 bases; junction bases outside the gene matches: 8. This CDR3 spans 14 amino acids. CD45RO/CCR7/CD25/CD127/CD95/CD27 separated CD4+ naive, central memory, regulatory and stem cell-like memory cells by sorting. The study reverse transcribed the entire isolated RNA, so it sequenced expressed TCRB transcripts. Data came from immunoSEQ multiplex PCR; TCRdb stores just in-frame clones and leaves some out. The table includes a few hundred thousand clones, 16% detected once. The receptor comes from a man aged 25-45 years with type 1 diabetes. Sequencing was carried out using naive CD4+ T cells from blood. This rearrangement joins TRBV29-1 to TRBJ1-4; 7 positions match TRBD1. This CDR3 is CSVGRTGSDEKLFF. As DNA, the CDR3 is TGCAGCGTTGGAAGGACAGGATCGGATGAAAAACTGTTTTTT. The variable domain in full, completed from reference TRBV29-1 and TRBJ1-4, reads SAVISQKPSRDICQRGTSLTIQCQVDSQVTMMFWYRQQPGQSLTLIATANQGSEATYESGFVIDKFPISRPNLTFSTLTVSNMSPEDSSIYLCSVGRTGSDEKLFFGSGTQLSVL.